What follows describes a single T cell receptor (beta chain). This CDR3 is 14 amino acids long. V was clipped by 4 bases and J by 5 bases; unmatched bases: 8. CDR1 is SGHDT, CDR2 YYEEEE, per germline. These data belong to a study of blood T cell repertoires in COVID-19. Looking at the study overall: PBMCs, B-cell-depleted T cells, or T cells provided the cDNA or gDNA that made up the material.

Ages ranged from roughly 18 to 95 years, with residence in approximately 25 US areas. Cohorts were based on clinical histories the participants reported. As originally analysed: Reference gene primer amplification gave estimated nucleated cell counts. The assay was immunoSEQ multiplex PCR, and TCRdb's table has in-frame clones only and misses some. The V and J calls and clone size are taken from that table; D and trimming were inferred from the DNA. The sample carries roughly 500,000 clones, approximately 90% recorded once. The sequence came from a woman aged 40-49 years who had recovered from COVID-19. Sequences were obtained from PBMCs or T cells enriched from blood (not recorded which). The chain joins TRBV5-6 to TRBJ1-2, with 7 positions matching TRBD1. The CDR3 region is CASSGGTAKYGYTF. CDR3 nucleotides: TGTGCCAGCAGCGGAGGGACAGCAAAATATGGCTACACCTTC.